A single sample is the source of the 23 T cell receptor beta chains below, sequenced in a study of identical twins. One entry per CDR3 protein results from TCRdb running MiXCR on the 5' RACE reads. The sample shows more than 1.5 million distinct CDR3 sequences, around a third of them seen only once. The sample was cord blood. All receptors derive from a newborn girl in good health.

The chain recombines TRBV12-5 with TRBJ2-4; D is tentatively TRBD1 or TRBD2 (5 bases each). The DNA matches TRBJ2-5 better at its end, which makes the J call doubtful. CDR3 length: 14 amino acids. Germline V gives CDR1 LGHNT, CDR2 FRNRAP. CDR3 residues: CASGLSGLGETQYF. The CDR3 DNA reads TGTGCTAGTGGTTTATCGGGGCTAGGTGAGACCCAGTACTTC.

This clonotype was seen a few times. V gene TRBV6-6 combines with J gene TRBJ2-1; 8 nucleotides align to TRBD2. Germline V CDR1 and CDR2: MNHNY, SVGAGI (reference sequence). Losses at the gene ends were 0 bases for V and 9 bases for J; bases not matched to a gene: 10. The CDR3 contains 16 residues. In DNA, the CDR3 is TGTGCCAGCAGTTACTCGGTGGTAGCGGGACATAGTGAGCAGTTCTTC. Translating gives CASSYSVVAGHSEQFF.

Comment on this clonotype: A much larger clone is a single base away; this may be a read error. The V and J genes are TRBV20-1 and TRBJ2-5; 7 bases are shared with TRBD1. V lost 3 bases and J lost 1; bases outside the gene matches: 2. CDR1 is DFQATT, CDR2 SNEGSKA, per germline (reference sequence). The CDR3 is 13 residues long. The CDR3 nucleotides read TGCAGTGCTAGTAGGACAGGCCAAGAGACCCAGTACTTC. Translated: CSASRTGQETQYF.

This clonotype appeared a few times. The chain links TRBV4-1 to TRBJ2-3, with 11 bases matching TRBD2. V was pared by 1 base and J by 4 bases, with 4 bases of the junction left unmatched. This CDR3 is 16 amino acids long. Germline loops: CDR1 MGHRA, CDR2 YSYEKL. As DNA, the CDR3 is TGCGCCAGCAGCCAAGTACTAGCGGGAGAGGCAGATACGCAGTATTTT. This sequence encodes CASSQVLAGEADTQYF.

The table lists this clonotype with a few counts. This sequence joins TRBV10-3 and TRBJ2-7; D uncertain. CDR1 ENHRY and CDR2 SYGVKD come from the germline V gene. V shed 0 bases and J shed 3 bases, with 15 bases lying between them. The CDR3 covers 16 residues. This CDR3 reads CAISESKDFTFYEQYF. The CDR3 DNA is TGTGCCATCAGTGAGTCGAAAGACTTCACTTTCTACGAGCAGTACTTC.

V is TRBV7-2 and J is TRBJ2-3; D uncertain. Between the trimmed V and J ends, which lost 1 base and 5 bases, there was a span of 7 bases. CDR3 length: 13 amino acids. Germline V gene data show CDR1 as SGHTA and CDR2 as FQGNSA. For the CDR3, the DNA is TGTGCCAGCAGCTTAGTCCCGTTAGATACGCAGTATTTT. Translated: CASSLVPLDTQYF.

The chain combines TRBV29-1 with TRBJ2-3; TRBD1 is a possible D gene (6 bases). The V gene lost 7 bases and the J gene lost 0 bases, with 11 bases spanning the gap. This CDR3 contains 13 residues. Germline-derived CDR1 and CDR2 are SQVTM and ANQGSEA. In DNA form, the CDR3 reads TGCAGCGCCCGACAGGTTAGCACAGATACGCAGTATTTT. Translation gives CSARQVSTDTQYF.

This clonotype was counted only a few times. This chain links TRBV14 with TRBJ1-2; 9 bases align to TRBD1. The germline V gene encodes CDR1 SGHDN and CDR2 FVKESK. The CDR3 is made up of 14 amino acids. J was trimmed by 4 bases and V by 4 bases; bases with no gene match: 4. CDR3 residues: CASSRNRGLYGYTF. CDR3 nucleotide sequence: TGTGCCAGCAGCCGGAACAGGGGGCTCTATGGCTACACCTTC.

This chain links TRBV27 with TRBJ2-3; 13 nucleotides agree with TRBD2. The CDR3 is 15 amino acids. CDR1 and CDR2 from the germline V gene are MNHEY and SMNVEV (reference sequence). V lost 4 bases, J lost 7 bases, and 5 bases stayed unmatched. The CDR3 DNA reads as TGTGCCAGCAGTTCCCCGGGACTAGCGGGGTATACGCAGTATTTT. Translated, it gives CASSSPGLAGYTQYF.

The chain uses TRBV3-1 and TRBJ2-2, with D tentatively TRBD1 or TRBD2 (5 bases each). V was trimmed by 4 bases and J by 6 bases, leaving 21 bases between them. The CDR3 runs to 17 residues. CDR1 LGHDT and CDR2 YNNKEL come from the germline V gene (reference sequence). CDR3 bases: TGTGCCAGCAGCCGCTCTACTTTGGGGACGACCGCCGGGGAGCTGTTTTTT. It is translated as CASSRSTLGTTAGELFF.

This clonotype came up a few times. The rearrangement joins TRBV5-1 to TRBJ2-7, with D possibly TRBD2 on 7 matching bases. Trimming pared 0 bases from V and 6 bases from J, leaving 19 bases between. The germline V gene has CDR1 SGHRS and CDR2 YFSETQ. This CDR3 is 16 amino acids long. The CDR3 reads CASSLVAGARLLEQYF. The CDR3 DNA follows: TGCGCCAGCAGCTTGGTTGCGGGGGCACGTCTCCTCGAGCAGTACTTC.

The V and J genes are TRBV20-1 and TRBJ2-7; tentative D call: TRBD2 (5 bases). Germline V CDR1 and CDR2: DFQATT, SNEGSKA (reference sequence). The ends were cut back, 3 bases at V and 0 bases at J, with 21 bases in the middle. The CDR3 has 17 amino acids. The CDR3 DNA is TGCAGTGCTAGCGCAGTATTGGGCCGGGAAGGCTCCTACGAGCAGTACTTC. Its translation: CSASAVLGREGSYEQYF.

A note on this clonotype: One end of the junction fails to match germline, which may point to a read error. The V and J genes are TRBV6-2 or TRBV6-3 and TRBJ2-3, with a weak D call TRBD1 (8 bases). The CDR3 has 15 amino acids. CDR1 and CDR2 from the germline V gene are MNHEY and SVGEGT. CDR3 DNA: TGTACCAGCAGTGACACAGGGGGGGTCACAGATACGCAGTATTTT. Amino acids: CTSSDTGGVTDTQYF.

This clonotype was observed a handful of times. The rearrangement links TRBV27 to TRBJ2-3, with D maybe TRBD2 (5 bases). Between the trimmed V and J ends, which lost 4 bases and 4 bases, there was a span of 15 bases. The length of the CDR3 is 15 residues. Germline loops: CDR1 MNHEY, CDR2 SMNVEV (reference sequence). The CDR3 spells CASSSLGERADTQYF. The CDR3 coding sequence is TGTGCCAGCAGTTCCCTCGGGGAGAGGGCAGATACGCAGTATTTT.

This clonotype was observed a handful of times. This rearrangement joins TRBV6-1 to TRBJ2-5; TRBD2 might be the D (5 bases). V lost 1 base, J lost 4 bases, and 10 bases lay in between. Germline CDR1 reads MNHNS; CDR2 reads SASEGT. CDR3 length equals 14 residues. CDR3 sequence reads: CASSEVALPETQYF. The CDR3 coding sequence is TGTGCCAGCAGTGAAGTAGCGCTCCCAGAGACCCAGTACTTC.

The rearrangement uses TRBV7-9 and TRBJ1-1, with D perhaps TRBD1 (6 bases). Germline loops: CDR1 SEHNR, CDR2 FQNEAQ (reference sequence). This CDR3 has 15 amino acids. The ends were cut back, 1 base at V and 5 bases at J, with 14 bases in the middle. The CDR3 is CASSLVSIQGTEAFF. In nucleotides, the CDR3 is TGTGCCAGCAGCTTAGTATCAATTCAGGGGACTGAAGCTTTCTTT.

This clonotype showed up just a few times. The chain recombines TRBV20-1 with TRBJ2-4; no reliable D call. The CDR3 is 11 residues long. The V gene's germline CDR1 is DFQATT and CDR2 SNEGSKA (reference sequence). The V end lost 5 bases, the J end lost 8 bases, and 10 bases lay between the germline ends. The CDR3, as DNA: TGCAGTGCTGGAGTCTTGGACATTCAGTACTTC. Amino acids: CSAGVLDIQYF.

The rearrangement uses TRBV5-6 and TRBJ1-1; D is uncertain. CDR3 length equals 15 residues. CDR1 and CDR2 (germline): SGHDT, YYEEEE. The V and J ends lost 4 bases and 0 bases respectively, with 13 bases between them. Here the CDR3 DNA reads TGTGCCAGCAGCCCAACAGACCCCCTGAACACTGAAGCTTTCTTT. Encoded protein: CASSPTDPLNTEAFF.

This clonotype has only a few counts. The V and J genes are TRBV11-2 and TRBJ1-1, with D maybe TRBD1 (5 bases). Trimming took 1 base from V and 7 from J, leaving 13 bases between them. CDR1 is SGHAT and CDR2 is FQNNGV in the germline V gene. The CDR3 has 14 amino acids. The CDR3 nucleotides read TGTGCCAGCAGCTTAGCAGCAGGGAGGAATGAAGCTTTCTTT. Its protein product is CASSLAAGRNEAFF.

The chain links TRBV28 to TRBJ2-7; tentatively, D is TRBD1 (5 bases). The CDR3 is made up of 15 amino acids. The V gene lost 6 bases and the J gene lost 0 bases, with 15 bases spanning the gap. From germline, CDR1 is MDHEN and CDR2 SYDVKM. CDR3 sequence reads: CASSSDSLSSYEQYF. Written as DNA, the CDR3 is TGTGCCAGCAGCTCCGACAGTCTTAGCTCCTACGAGCAGTACTTC.

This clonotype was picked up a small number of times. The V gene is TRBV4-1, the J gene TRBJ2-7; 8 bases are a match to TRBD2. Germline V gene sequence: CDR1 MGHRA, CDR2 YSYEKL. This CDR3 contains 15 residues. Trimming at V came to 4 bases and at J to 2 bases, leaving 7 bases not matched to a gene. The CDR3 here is CASSLFFGGAYEQYF. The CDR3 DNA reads TGCGCCAGCAGCCTGTTTTTCGGGGGGGCCTACGAGCAGTACTTC.

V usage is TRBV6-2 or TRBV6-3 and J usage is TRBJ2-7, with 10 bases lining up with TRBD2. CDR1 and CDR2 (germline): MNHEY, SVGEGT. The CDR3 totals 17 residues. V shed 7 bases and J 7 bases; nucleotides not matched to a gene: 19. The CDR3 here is CASTLLPSGSTHNEQYF. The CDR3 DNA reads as TGTGCCAGCACCCTTTTGCCTAGCGGGAGTACGCACAATGAGCAGTACTTC.

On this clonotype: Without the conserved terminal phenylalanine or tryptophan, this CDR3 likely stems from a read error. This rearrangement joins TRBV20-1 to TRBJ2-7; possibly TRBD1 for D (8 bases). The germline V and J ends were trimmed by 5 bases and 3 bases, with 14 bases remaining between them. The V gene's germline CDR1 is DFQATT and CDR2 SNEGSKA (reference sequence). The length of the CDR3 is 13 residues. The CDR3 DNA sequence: TGCAGTGCTTACAGGGGGGACTACTACGAGCAGTACCTC. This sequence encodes CSAYRGDYYEQYL.